The present entry profiles one T cell receptor (beta chain) with its context. One end of the junction varies from germline; a read error may be responsible. Breast cancer patients provided tissue from their axillary draining lymph nodes. The data were taken from a study of breast tumors, draining lymph nodes, adjacent tissues. This CDR3 region has 17 residues. The germline V gene encodes CDR1 LNHDA and CDR2 SQIVND (reference sequence). One entry per CDR3 protein results from TCRdb running MiXCR on the multiplex PCR reads. The repertoire consists of about 200,000 distinct CDR3 sequences, with 25% to 40% occurring once and the leading ten covering 4% to 4.5%.

This chain links TRBV19 with TRBJ2-5, with D perhaps given as TRBD1 or TRBD2 (5 bases each). The source material was axillary lymph node tissue. The origin of this receptor is a female donor with breast cancer. Some clones in this sample may be carry-over from other donors' samples. The CDR3 loop is CASSSRGSGANEETQSF. The CDR3 region has the DNA TGTGCCAGTAGTAGCCGGGGCTCTGGGGCCAACGAAGAGACCCAGTCCTTC.